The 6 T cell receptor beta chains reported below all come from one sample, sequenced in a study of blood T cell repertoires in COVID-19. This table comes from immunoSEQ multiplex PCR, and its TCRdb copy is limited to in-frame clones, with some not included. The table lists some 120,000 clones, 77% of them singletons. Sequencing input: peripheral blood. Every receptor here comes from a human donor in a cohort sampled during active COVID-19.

The CDR3 region is CASSLGRGFYEQYF. The DNA of the CDR3 is TGTGCCAGCAGTTTAGGGAGAGGGTTCTACGAGCAGTACTTC. The chain recombines TRBV27 with TRBJ2-7, with D perhaps matching TRBD2 (5 bases). CDR3 size: 14 residues. Per germline, CDR1 MNHEY and CDR2 SMNVEV (reference sequence). Trimming left V 2 bases short and J 3 bases short, with 11 bases between.

Written as DNA, the CDR3 is TGCGCCAGCAGCGGACTAGCAGCTTACGAGCAGTACTTC. Its translation is CASSGLAAYEQYF. The rearrangement uses TRBV10-1 and TRBJ2-7; 8 positions agree with TRBD2. CDR1 is WNHNN, CDR2 SYGVQD, per germline (reference sequence). V shed 6 bases and J 4 bases; nucleotides not matched to a gene: 5. The CDR3 sequence is 13 residues long.

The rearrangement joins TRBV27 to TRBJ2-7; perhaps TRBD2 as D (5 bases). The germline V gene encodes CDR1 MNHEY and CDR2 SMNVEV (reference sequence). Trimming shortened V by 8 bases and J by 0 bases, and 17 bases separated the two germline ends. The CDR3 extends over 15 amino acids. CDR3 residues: CASSKEEGSSYEQYF. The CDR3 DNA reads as TGTGCCAGCTCCAAAGAAGAAGGGAGCTCCTACGAGCAGTACTTC.

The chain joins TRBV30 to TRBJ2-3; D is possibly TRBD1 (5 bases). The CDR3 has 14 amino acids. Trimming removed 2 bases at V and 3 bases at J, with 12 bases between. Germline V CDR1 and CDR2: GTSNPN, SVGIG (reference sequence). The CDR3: CAWSHSGATDTQYF. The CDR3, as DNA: TGTGCCTGGAGTCATAGTGGGGCTACAGATACGCAGTATTTT.

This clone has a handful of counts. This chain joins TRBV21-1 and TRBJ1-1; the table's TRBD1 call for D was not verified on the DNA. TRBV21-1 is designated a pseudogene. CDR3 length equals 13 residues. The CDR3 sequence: CASSRDRGTEAFF. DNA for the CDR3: TGTGCCAGCAGCAGGGACAGGGGCACTGAAGCTTTCTTT.

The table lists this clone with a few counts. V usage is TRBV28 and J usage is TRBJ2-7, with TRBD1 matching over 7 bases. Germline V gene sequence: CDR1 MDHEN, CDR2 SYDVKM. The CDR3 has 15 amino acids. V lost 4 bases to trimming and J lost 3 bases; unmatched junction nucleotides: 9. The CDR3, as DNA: TGTGCCAGCAGTTCAGGGGGACAGTCTATCTACGAGCAGTACTTC. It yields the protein CASSSGGQSIYEQYF.